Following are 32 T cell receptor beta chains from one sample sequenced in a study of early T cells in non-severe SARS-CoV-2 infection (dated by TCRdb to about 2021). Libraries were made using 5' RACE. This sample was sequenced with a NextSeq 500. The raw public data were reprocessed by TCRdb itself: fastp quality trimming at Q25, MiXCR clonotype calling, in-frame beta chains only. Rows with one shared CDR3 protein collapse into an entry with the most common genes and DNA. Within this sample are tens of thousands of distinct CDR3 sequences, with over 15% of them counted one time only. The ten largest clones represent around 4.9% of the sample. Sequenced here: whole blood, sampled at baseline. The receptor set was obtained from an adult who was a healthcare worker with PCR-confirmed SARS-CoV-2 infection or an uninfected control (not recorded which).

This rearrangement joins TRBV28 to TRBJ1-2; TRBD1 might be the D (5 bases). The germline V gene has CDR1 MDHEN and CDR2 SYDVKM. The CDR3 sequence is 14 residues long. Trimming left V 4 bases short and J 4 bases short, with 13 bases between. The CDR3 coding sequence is TGTGCCAGCAGTTCAGCCGGGACGAGCTATGGCTACACCTTC. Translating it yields CASSSAGTSYGYTF.

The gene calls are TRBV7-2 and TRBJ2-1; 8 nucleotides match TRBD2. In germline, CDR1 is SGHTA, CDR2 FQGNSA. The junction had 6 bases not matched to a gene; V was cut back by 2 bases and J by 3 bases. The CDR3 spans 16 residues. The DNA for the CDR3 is TGTGCCAGCAGCTTAAGGTCTAGCGGGTACTACAATGAGCAGTTCTTC. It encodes CASSLRSSGYYNEQFF.

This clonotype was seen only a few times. CDR3 bases: TGTGCCAGCAGTGGTCCAGGACTAGACTACAATGAGCAGTTCTTC. It is translated as CASSGPGLDYNEQFF. The chain couples TRBV25-1 to TRBJ2-1, with TRBD2 identical over 7 bases. The germline V gene has CDR1 MGHDK and CDR2 SYGVNS. V shed 4 bases, J shed 3 bases, and the junction held 6 bases outside the gene matches. This CDR3 contains 15 residues.

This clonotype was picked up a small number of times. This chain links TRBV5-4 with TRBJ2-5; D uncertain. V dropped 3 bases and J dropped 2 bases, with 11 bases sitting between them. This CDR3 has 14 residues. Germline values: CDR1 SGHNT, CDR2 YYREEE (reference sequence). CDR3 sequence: CASSSLDGQETQYF. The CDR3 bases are TGTGCCAGCAGCTCCCTCGACGGTCAAGAGACCCAGTACTTC.

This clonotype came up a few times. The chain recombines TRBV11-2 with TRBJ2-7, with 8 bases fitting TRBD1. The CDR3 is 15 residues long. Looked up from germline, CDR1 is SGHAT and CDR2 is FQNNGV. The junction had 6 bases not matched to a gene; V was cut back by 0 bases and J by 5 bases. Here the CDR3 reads CASSLERDRSHEQYF. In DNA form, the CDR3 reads TGTGCCAGCAGCTTAGAACGGGACAGGAGCCACGAGCAGTACTTC.

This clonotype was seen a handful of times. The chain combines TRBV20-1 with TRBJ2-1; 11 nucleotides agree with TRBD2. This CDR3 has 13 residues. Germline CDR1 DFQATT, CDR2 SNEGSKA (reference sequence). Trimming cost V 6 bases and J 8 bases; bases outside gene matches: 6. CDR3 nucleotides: TGCAGTGCATCCGGGACTAGCGGCGATGAGCAGTTCTTC. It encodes CSASGTSGDEQFF.

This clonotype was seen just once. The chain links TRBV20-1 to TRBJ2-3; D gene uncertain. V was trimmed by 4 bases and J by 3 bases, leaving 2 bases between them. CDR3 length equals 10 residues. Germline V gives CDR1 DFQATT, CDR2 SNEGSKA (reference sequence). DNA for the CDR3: TGCAGTGCTAAAACAGATACGCAGTATTTT. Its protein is CSAKTDTQYF.

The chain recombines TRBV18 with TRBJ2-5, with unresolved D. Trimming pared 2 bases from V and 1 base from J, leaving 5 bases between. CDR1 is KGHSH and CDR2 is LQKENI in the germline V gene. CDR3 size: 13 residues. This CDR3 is CASSPYSQETQYF. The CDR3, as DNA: TGTGCCAGCTCACCATACAGCCAAGAGACCCAGTACTTC.

CDR3 bases: TGTGCCAGCAGATTCATGAGTAGGCATGAGCAGTTCTTC. The encoded protein is CASRFMSRHEQFF. The chain carries TRBV27 and TRBJ2-1; no definite D call. Looked up from germline, CDR1 is MNHEY and CDR2 is SMNVEV (reference sequence). Trimming left V 6 bases short and J 8 bases short, with 14 bases between. The CDR3 sequence is 13 residues long.

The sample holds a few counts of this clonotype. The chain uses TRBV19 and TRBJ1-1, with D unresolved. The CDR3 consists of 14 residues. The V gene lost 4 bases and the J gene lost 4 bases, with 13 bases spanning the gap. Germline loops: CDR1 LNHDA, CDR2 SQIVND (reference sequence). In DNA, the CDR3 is TGTGCCAGTAGTAAGCCGGGAGCTAGCACTGAAGCTTTCTTT. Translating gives CASSKPGASTEAFF.

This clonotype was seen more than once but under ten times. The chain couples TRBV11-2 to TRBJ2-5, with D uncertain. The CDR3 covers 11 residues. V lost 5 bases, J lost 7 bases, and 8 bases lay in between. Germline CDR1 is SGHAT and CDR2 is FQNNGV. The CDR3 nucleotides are TGTGCCAGCAGCGTTGCCGGGACCCAGTACTTC. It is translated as CASSVAGTQYF.

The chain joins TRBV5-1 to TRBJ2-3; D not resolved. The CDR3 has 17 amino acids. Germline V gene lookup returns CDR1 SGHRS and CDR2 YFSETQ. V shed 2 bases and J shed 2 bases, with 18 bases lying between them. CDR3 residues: CASSFDRFRGNTDTQYF. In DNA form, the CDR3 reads TGCGCCAGCAGCTTTGACCGTTTTCGCGGAAACACAGATACGCAGTATTTT.

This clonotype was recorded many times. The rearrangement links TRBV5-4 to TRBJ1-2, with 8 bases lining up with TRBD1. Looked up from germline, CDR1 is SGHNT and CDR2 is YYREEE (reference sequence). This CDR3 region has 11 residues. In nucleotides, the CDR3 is TGTGCAGTAGACAGGGGCAGAGGCTACACCTTC. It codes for CAVDRGRGYTF.

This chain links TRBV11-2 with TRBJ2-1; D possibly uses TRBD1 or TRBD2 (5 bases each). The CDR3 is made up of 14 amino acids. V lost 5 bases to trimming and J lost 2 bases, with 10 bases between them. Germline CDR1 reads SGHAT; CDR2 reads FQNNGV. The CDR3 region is CASSPGRTYNEQFF. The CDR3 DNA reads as TGTGCCAGCAGCCCGGGACGGACCTACAATGAGCAGTTCTTC.

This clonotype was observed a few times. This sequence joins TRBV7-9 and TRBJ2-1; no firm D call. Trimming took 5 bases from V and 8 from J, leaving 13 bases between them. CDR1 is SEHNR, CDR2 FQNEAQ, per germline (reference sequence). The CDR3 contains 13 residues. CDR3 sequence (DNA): TGTGCCAGCAGCCCAGCTTTAGCTTATGAGCAGTTCTTC. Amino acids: CASSPALAYEQFF.

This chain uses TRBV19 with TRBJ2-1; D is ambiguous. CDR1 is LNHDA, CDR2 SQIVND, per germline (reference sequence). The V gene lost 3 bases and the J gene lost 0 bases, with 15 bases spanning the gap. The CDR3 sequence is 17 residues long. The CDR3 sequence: CASSINVKGFSYNEQFF. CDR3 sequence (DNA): TGTGCCAGTAGTATTAATGTAAAGGGATTCTCCTACAATGAGCAGTTCTTC.

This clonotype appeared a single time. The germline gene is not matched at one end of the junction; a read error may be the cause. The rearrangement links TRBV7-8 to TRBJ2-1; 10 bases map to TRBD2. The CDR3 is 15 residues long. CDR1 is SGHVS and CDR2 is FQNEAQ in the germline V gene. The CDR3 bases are TGTGCCAGCAGCATCAGCGGGAGGGGGATCAATGAGCAATTCTTC. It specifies CASSISGRGINEQFF.

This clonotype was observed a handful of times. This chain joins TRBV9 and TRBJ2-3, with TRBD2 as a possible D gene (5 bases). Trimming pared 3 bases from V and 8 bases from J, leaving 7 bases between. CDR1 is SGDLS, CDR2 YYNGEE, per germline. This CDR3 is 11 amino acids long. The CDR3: CASSESGTQYF. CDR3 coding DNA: TGTGCCAGCAGCGAAAGCGGTACGCAGTATTTT.

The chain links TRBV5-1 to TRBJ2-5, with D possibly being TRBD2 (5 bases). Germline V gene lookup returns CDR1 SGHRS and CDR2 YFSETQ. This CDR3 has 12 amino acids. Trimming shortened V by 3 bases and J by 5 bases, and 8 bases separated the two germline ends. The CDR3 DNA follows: TGCGCCAGCAGCTCGGGATTTGAGACCCAGTACTTC. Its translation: CASSSGFETQYF.

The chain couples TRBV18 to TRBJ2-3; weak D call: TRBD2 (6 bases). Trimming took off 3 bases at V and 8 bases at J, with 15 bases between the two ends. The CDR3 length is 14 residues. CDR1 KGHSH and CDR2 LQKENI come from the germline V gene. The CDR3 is CASSPLELGGTQYF. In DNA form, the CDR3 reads TGTGCCAGCTCACCTTTGGAGCTCGGGGGTACGCAGTATTTT. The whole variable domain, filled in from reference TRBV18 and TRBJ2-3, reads NAGVMQNPRHLVRRRGQEARLRCSPMKGHSHVYWYRQLPEEGLKFMVYLQKENIIDESGMPKERFSAEFPKEGPSILRIQQVVRGDSAAYFCASSPLELGGTQYFGPGTRLTVL.

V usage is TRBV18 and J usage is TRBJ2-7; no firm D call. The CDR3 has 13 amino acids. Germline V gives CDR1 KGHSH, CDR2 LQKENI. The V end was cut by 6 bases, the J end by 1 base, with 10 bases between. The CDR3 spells CASSPTPSYEQYF. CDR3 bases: TGTGCCAGCTCGCCGACACCATCCTACGAGCAGTACTTC.

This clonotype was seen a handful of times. The CDR3 nucleotides are TGTGCCAGCAGCTTAGTGGACACAGATACGCAGTATTTT. As protein: CASSLVDTDTQYF. The chain uses TRBV7-6 and TRBJ2-3; D not resolved. Germline V gene data show CDR1 as SGHVS and CDR2 as FNYEAQ. This CDR3 comprises 13 residues. The V gene lost 1 base and the J gene lost 2 bases, with 4 bases spanning the gap.

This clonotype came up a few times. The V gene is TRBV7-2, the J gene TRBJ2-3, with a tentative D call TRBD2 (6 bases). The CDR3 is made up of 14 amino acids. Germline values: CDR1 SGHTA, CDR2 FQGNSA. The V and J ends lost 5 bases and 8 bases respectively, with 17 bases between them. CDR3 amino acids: CASSSFQQAGTQYF. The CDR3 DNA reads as TGTGCCAGCAGCAGCTTCCAGCAAGCGGGTACGCAGTATTTT.

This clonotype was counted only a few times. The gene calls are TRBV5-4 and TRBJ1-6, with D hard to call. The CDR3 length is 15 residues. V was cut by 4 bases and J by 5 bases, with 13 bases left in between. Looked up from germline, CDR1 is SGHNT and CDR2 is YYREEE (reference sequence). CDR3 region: CASSESVADNSPLHF. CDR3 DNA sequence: TGTGCCAGCAGCGAAAGTGTAGCCGATAATTCACCCCTCCACTTT.

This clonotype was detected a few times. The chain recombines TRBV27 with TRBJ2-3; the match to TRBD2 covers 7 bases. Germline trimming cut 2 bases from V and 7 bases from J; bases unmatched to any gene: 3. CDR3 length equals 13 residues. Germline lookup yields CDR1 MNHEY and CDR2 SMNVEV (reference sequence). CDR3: CASSLAGVHTQYF. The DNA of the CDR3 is TGTGCCAGCAGTTTAGCGGGAGTGCATACGCAGTATTTT.

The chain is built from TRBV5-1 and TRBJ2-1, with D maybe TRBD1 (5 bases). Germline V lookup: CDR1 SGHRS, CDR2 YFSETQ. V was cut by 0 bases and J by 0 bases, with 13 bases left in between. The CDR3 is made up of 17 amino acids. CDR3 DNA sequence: TGCGCCAGCAGCTTGGTGCCCCTCGACAGCTCCTACAATGAGCAGTTCTTC. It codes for CASSLVPLDSSYNEQFF.

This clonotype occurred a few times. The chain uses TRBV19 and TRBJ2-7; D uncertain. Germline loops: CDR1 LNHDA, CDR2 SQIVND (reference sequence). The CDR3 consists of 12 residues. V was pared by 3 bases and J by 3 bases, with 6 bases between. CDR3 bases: TGTGCCAGTAGTATGGGAAACTACGAGCAGTACTTC. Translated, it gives CASSMGNYEQYF.

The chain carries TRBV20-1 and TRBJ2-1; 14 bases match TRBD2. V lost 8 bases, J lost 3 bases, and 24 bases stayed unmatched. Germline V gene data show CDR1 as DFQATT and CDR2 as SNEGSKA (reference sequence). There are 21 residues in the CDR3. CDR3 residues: CSLEAGLGLAGAPSHYNEQFF. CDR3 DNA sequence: TGCAGTCTGGAGGCGGGGCTGGGACTAGCGGGAGCCCCATCCCACTACAATGAGCAGTTCTTC.

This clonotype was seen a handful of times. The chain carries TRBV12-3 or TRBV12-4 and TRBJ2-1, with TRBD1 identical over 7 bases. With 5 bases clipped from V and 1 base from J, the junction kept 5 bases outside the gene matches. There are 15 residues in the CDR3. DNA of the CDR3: TGTGCCAGCAGTCGGGACAGTTTTTCCTACAATGAGCAGTTCTTC. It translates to CASSRDSFSYNEQFF.

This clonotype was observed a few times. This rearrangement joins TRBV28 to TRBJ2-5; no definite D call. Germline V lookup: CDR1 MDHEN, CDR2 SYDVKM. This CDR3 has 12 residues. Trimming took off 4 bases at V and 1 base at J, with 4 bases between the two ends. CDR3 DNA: TGTGCCAGCAGTTGGTTCCAAGAGACCCAGTACTTC. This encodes CASSWFQETQYF.

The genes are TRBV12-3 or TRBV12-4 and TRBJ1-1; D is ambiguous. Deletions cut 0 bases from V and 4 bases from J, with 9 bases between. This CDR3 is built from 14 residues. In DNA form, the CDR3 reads TGTGCCAGCAGTTTAGCGCTGGAGGGCACTGAAGCTTTCTTT. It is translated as CASSLALEGTEAFF.

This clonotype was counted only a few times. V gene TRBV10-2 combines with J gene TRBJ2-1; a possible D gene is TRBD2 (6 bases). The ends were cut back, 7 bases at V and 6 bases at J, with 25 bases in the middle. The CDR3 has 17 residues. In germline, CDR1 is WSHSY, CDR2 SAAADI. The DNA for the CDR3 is TGCGCCAGCACGAGGGAGATCGGCCTAGCGCACTTCAATGAGCAGTTCTTC. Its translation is CASTREIGLAHFNEQFF.